These 3 T cell receptor beta chains were all obtained from the same sample, sequenced in a study of blood T cell repertoires in COVID-19. The repertoire was sequenced with immunoSEQ multiplex PCR; TCRdb's copy has only in-frame clones and lacks some. The repertoire consists of about 140,000 clones, with roughly 80% occurring once and the leading ten covering approximately 15%. Sequenced material: peripheral blood. Receptor source: a man aged 45-65 years with acute or convalescent COVID-19.

This clone has more than one count but fewer than ten. This chain links TRBV9 with TRBJ2-1, with TRBD1 matching over 7 bases. The germline V gene has CDR1 SGDLS and CDR2 YYNGEE. The V segment lost 3 bases and the J segment 10 bases; nucleotides outside the gene matches: 4. The CDR3 totals 12 residues. The DNA for the CDR3 is TGTGCCAGCAGCGCCGGGACAGAAGAGCAGTTCTTC. Its translation is CASSAGTEEQFF. The variable domain in full, with the rest retrieved from reference TRBV9 and TRBJ2-1, is DSGVTQTPKHLITATGQRVTLRCSPRSGDLSVYWYQQSLDQGLQFLIQYYNGEERAKGNILERFSAQQFPDLHSELNLSSLELGDSALYFCASSAGTEEQFFGPGTRLTVL.

The CDR3 protein is CASEEGRPHSNQPQHF. The CDR3 nucleotides are TGCGCCAGCGAAGAGGGCAGACCCCATAGCAATCAGCCCCAGCATTTT. V usage is TRBV23-1 and J usage is TRBJ1-5, with D unresolved. TRBV23-1 is an ORF, with its function uncertain. V lost 8 bases, J lost 0 bases, and 17 bases lay in between. CDR3 size: 16 residues.

The chain carries TRBV6-5 and TRBJ2-5; 9 bases align to TRBD1. The V and J ends lost 0 bases and 2 bases, in that order; junction bases with no gene match: 4. This CDR3 has 16 residues. Per the germline V gene, CDR1 is MNHEY and CDR2 is SVGAGI. Here the CDR3 reads CASSYSTGTGQETQYF. The CDR3 DNA reads as TGTGCCAGCAGTTACTCCACCGGGACAGGGCAAGAGACCCAGTACTTC.